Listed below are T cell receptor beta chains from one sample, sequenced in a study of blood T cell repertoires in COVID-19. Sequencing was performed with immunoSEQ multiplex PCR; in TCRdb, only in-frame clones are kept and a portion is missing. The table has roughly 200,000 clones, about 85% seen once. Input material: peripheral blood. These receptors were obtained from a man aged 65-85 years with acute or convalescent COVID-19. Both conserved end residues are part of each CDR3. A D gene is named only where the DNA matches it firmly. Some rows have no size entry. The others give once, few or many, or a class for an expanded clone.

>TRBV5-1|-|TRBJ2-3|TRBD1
TGCGCCAGCAGCTTGGGGTCAGGGGGAGATACGCAGTATTTT
CASSLGSGGDTQYF
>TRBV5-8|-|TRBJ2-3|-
TGTGCCAGCAGCTCACAGGGAAATACGCAGTATTTT
CASSSQGNTQYF
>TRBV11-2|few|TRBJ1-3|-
TGTGCCAGCAGCCTGCGAGGGGGAATTCCCGGAAACACCATATATTTT
CASSLRGGIPGNTIYF
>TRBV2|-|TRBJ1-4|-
TGTGCCAGCAGATACACCACAGGGAGGGTCAATGAAAAACTGTTTTTT
CASRYTTGRVNEKLFF
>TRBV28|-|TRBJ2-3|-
TGTGCCAGCAGTTTGGCGGGGGCATACACAGATACGCAGTATTTT
CASSLAGAYTDTQYF
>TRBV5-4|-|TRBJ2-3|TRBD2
TGTGCCAGCAGACGAGGACTAGCGGACCTTAGCACAGATACGCAGTATTTT
CASRRGLADLSTDTQYF
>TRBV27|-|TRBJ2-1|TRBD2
TGTGCCAGCAGTTCCAGGACTAGCGGGAGTGGGTCCTACAATGAGCAGTTCTTC
CASSSRTSGSGSYNEQFF
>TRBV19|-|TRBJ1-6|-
TGTGCCAGTAGTAACCCCAGCTCCTATAATTCACCCCTCCACTTT
CASSNPSSYNSPLHF
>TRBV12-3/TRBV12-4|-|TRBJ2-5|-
TGTGCCAGCAGTTTGAGGAGATACGAGACCCAGTACTTC
CASSLRRYETQYF
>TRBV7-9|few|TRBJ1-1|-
TGTGCCAGCAGCAGACGACAGATTGAAGCTTTCTTT
CASSRRQIEAFF
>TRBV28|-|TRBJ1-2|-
TGTGCCAGCATGGAGTCGACTAACTATGGCTACACCTTC
CASMESTNYGYTF
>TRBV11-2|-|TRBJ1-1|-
TGTGCCAGCAGCCCCATCTGGACAGCCCAAAGCACTGAAGCTTTCTTT
CASSPIWTAQSTEAFF
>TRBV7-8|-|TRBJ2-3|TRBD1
TGTGCCAGCACGGAACCAAGACAGGGAGGCACAGATACGCAGTATTTT
CASTEPRQGGTDTQYF
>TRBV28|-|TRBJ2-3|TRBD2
TGTGCCAGCAGTACCTCGGGAGGGCGAGGAGATACGCAGTATTTT
CASSTSGGRGDTQYF
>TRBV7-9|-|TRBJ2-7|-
TGTGCCAGCGGGGCGCGTGGGGCCTACGAGCAGTACTTC
CASGARGAYEQYF
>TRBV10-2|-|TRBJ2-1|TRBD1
TGCGCCAGCAGTGATGGACAGGGGATCGACTACAATGAGCAGTTCTTC
CASSDGQGIDYNEQFF
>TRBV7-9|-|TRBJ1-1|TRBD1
TGTGCCAGCAGCACACAGGGGGCGAACACTGAAGCTTTCTTT
CASSTQGANTEAFF
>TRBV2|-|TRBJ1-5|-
TGTGCCAGCAGTTTACGTACCCTCTTGGGAGGGTCAAATCAGCCCCAGCATTTT
CASSLRTLLGGSNQPQHF
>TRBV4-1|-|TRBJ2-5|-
TGCGCCAGCAGCCAAGGACTGCAAAAAGAGACCCAGTACTTC
CASSQGLQKETQYF
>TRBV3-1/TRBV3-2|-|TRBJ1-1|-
TGTGCCAGCAGCCAACGGGACACGAACACTGAAGCTTTCTTT
CASSQRDTNTEAFF
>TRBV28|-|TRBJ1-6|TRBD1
TGTGCCAGCATAAGAAGGGGGACAGGGGAGAGGAATTCACCCCTCCACTTT
CASIRRGTGERNSPLHF
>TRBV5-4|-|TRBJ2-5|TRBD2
TGTGCCAGCAGGTTACGGGAGGGAACGGAGACCCAGTACTTC
CASRLREGTETQYF
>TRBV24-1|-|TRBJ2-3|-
TGTGCCACCAGTGACCCTTCGGGAGGCACAGATACGCAGTATTTT
CATSDPSGGTDTQYF
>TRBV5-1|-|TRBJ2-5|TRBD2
TGCGCCAGCAGCCCTGGAGGCGGGAGCGCAGAGACCCAGTACTTC
CASSPGGGSAETQYF
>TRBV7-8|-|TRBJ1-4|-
TGTGCCAGCAGCTCAAGGGGGAGTACTAATGAAAAACTGTTTTTT
CASSSRGSTNEKLFF
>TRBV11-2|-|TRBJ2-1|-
TGTGCCAGCAGCTTAGAGACGCTAGCCCAAATCTTC
CASSLETLAQIF
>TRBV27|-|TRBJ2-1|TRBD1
TGTGCCAGCAGTCTGGACAGGGGGCTGAATGAGCAGTTCTTC
CASSLDRGLNEQFF
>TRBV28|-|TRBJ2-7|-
TGTGCCAGCAGTTTACAGGGAACCTCCTACGAGCAGTACTTC
CASSLQGTSYEQYF
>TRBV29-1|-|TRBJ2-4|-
TGCAGCTCATTAGGACAGAACATTCAGTACTTC
CSSLGQNIQYF
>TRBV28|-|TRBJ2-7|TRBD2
TGTGCCAGCAGGCGATCCGGGACTAGCGGATACGAGCAGTACTTC
CASRRSGTSGYEQYF
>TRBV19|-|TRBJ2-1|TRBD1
TGTGCCAGTAAGGACAGGGGACTCTACAATGAGCAGTTCTTC
CASKDRGLYNEQFF
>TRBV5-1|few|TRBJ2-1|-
TGCGCCAGCAGCTTAAGGACAGTTTTAAGCACTATCAATGAGCAGTTCTTC
CASSLRTVLSTINEQFF
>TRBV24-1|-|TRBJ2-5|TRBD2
TGTGCCACCTATCAAGTTCGCACCAGCGGGAGGTTGACGGAAGAGACCCAGTACTTC
CATYQVRTSGRLTEETQYF
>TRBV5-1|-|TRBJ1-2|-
TGCGCCAGCAGCTTGGCCGGTTTCTCTGGCTACACCTTC
CASSLAGFSGYTF
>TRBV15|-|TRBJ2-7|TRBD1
TGTGCCACCAGCCGAGGGACAGGAATTTCCTACGAGCAGTACTTC
CATSRGTGISYEQYF
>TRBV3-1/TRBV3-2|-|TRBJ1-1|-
TGTGCCAGCAGCCAAGATCAACGGACTGCCCCTGAAGCTTTCTTT
CASSQDQRTAPEAFF
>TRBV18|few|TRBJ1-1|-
TGTGCCAGCTCCCCGGGGACAACTGAAGCTTTCTTT
CASSPGTTEAFF
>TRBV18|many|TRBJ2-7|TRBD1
TGTGCCAGCTCACCCCGGACAGGGGAGTACGAGCAGTACTTC
CASSPRTGEYEQYF
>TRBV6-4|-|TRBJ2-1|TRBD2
TGTGCCAGCAGTGCCCTGGGACTAGCGGAGATCTACAATGAGCAGTTCTTC
CASSALGLAEIYNEQFF
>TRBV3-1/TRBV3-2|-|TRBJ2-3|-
TGTGCCAGCAGCCAAGGCCCCCTAGGCACAGATACGCAGTATTTT
CASSQGPLGTDTQYF
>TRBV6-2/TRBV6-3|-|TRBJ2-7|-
TGTGCCAGCAGCACCCCACGACACTCCTACGAGCAGTACTTC
CASSTPRHSYEQYF
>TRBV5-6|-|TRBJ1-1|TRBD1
TGTGCCAGCTCGGGACAGGCGAACACTGAAGCTTTCTTT
CASSGQANTEAFF
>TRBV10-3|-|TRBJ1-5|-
TGTGCCATCAGTGAGTCGGGGGGGTCTAGCAATCAGCCCCAGCATTTT
CAISESGGSSNQPQHF
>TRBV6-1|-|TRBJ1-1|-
TGTGCCAGCAGTGAAGCGCGGGATACCTTTACTAGGGCTGAAGCTTTCTTT
CASSEARDTFTRAEAFF
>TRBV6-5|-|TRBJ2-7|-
TGTGCCAGCAGTTACTCGCGTCTGACCTACGAGCAGTACTTC
CASSYSRLTYEQYF
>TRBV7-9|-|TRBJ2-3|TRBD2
TGTGCCAGCAGCCTTAGCGGGGACCATACGCAGTATTTT
CASSLSGDHTQYF
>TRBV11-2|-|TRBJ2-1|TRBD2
TGTGCCAGCAGACTCAGCGGGGGATCCTACAATGAGCAGTTCTTC
CASRLSGGSYNEQFF
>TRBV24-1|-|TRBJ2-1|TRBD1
TGTGCCACCAGGGGACAGGACTCCTACAATGAGCAGTTCTTC
CATRGQDSYNEQFF
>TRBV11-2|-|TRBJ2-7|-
TGTGCCAGCAGCTTCGGAGCAGGGCCCTACGAGCAGTACTTC
CASSFGAGPYEQYF
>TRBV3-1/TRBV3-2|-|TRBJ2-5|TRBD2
TGTGCCAGCAGCCGACCCGGACTAGCGACCATTGGGGGGGAGACCCAGTACTTC
CASSRPGLATIGGETQYF
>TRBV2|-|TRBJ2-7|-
TGTGCCAGCAATTTGGACAGTCGGGCATTGGGCGAGCAGTACTTC
CASNLDSRALGEQYF
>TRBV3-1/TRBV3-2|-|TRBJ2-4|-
TGTGCCAGCAGCCAGAGCTTTGTTCCGAGGGACATTCAGTACTTC
CASSQSFVPRDIQYF
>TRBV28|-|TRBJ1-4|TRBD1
TGTGCCAGTATGGGACAGCTAAATGAAAAACTGTTTTTT
CASMGQLNEKLFF
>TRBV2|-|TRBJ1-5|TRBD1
TGTGCCAGCGGCCGGGACAGGTTAAATCAGCCCCAGCATTTT
CASGRDRLNQPQHF
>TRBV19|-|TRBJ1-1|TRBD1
TGTGCCAGTAGTATTCGGAGGACAGGGTGGAAGAACACTGAAGCTTTCTTT
CASSIRRTGWKNTEAFF
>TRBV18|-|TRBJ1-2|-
TGTGCCAGCTCACCGGAGACCAACTATGGCTACACCTTC
CASSPETNYGYTF
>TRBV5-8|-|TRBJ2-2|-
TGTGCCAGCTACCGAGGGACCGGGGAGCTGTTTTTT
CASYRGTGELFF
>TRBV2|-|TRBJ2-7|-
TGTGCCAGCAGTGTTCGGGATGGAGACGGCGGCGAGCAGTACTTC
CASSVRDGDGGEQYF